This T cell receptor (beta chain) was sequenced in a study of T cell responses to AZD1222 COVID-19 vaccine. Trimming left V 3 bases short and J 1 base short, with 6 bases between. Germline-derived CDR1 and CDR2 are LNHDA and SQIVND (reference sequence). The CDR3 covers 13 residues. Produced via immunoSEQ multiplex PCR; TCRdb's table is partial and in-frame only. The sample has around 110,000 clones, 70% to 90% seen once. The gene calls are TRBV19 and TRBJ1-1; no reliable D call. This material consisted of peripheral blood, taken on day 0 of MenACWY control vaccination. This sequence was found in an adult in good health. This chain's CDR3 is CASSIAANTEAFF. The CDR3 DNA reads TGTGCCAGTAGTATTGCAGCGAACACTGAAGCTTTCTTT.